This TCR beta chain was documented in a study of T cell repertoires in cytomegalovirus infection. General study findings and limits: The response measured ex vivo was dominated by TCR beta clonotypes (HLA-C-restricted and CMV-specific).

The CDR3 runs 14 residues. J gave up 10 bases and V 4 bases, and 6 bases lay outside the gene matches. CDR1 is SGHVS, CDR2 FNYEAQ, per germline. This clonotype has a count of ten or more. As yet, its antigen is unknown. Each CDR3 protein gets one entry after TCRdb re-called the reads with MiXCR. The sample has fewer than 350,000 distinct CDR3 sequences; more than 8% are singletons. The sequencing input was PBMCs. The rearrangement joins TRBV7-6 to TRBJ1-6; TRBD1 matches at 8 bases. The TCR comes from a human donor in good health (CMV status not recorded). Some clones in this sample may be carry-over from other donors' samples. The CDR3 sequence: CASSSTGGKSPLHF. The CDR3 coding sequence is TGTGCCAGCAGCTCCACAGGGGGTAAATCACCCCTCCACTTT.